The clone carrying this T cell receptor (beta chain) was seen ten or more times. Its cognate antigen is unknown. The TCR beta CDR3 regions underwent amplification from RNA transcripts. Scientists carried out first-round RT-PCR using HTBI primers and then a second-round multiplex PCR. MiXCR, applied by TCRdb to the multiplex PCR reads, yields one record per CDR3 protein. Of roughly 350,000 distinct CDR3 sequences listed, about 15% are singletons. This record belongs to a study of Graves' ophthalmopathy and Graves' hyperthyroidism. Study-level points and caveats: Blood also carried most expanded thyroid clonotypes exceeding 0.001 frequency.

Hyperthyroidism patients, all newly diagnosed, had under 2 months' duration and ages of 18 to 65. CDR3 length equals 14 residues. V shed 7 bases and J 5 bases; nucleotides not matched to a gene: 10. Germline loops: CDR1 MNHEY, CDR2 SVGEGT. This TCR was recovered from an adult woman with stable Graves' hyperthyroidism. The genes are TRBV6-2 or TRBV6-3 and TRBJ2-7; the match to TRBD1 covers 8 bases. Sequenced: peripheral blood. This chain's CDR3 is CASKNDRGTDEQYF. CDR3 coding DNA: TGTGCCAGCAAAAACGACAGGGGTACCGACGAGCAGTACTTC.